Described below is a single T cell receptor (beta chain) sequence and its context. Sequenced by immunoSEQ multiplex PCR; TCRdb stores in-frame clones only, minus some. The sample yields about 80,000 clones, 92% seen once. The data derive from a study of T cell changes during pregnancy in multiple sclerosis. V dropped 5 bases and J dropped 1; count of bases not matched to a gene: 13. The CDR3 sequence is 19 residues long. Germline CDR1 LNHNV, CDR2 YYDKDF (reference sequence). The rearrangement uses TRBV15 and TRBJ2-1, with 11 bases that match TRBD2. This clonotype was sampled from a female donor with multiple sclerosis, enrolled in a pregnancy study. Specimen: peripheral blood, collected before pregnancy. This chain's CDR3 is CATSSPEASGGFSYNEQFF. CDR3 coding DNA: TGTGCCACCAGCTCTCCCGAGGCTAGCGGGGGGTTTTCCTACAATGAGCAGTTCTTC.